Below, 28 T cell receptor beta chains from the same sample are listed, as sequenced in a study of control samples from healthy donors and cancer patients. Method: immunoSEQ multiplex PCR; TCRdb's copy keeps in-frame clones and lacks some. The sample has roughly 92,000 clones, about 89% seen once; the top ten hold approximately 7.6%. Input material: blood. The receptors were sampled from a woman aged 55-70 years in good health.

The rearrangement uses TRBV5-6 and TRBJ2-7, with 8 bases matching TRBD1. Germline assignment: CDR1 SGHDT and CDR2 YYEEEE. J gave up 3 bases and V 0 bases, and 2 bases lay outside the gene matches. This CDR3 contains 14 residues. CDR3 sequence reads: CASSLVQGGYEQYF. The CDR3 DNA is TGTGCCAGCAGCTTGGTACAGGGGGGCTACGAGCAGTACTTC.

V usage is TRBV9 and J usage is TRBJ2-7; D might be TRBD2 (6 bases). The CDR3 contains 16 residues. Germline-derived CDR1 and CDR2 are SGDLS and YYNGEE. V lost 0 bases to trimming and J lost 2 bases, with 15 bases between them. CDR3 DNA sequence: TGTGCCAGCAGCGTAGATGGCGGGGCTCCGGCCTACGAGCAGTACTTC. Its translation is CASSVDGGAPAYEQYF.

The chain has TRBV5-8 and TRBJ2-1; D may be TRBD1 (5 bases). CDR1 and CDR2 (germline): SGHTS, YDEGEE. The CDR3 sequence is 15 residues long. Trimming took off 0 bases at V and 2 bases at J, with 9 bases between the two ends. CDR3 DNA sequence: TGTGCCAGCAGCTTGGTTGGGGCTACCTACAATGAGCAGTTCTTC. Translated: CASSLVGATYNEQFF.

This chain joins TRBV5-4 and TRBJ2-4; perhaps TRBD2 as D (5 bases). Germline V CDR1 and CDR2: SGHNT, YYREEE (reference sequence). Trimming stripped 4 bases from V and 3 bases from J, with 14 bases between. The CDR3 runs to 15 residues. CDR3 bases: TGTGCCAGCAGCCCCCGGCCAGCGGACAAAAACATTCAGTACTTC. It is translated as CASSPRPADKNIQYF.

V is TRBV14 and J is TRBJ1-4; D gene unclear. V lost 1 base and J 4 bases, leaving 4 bases between the germline ends. CDR1 is SGHDN, CDR2 FVKESK, per germline. The CDR3 is 13 residues long. The CDR3 protein is CASSQVRNEKLFF. The CDR3 bases are TGTGCCAGCAGCCAAGTTCGTAATGAAAAACTGTTTTTT.

The CDR3 sequence is CAWSVDSYNSPLHF. The DNA for the CDR3 is TGTGCCTGGAGTGTCGACAGCTATAATTCACCCCTCCACTTT. J is TRBJ1-6 and V is TRBV30, with D possibly TRBD1 on 5 matching bases. In germline, CDR1 is GTSNPN, CDR2 SVGIG (reference sequence). The V end lost 0 bases, the J end lost 3 bases, and 6 bases lay between the germline ends. CDR3 size: 14 residues.

The chain has TRBV7-9 and TRBJ2-5; 8 bases fit TRBD2. V was pared by 6 bases and J by 3 bases, with 12 bases of the junction left unmatched. Looked up from germline, CDR1 is SEHNR and CDR2 is FQNEAQ (reference sequence). The CDR3 spans 16 residues. In DNA form, the CDR3 reads TGTGCCAGCAGTCCCCTCCGGGCGGGGGGAAAAGAGACCCAGTACTTC. This codes for CASSPLRAGGKETQYF.

This clone showed up just once. The gene calls are TRBV11-3 and TRBJ2-1; no clear D. The V end lost 5 bases, the J end lost 5 bases, and 13 bases lay between the germline ends. The V gene's germline CDR1 is SGHNT and CDR2 YENEEA. The CDR3 spans 14 residues. The CDR3 loop reads CASSPPAQDNEQFF. The CDR3 coding sequence is TGTGCCAGCAGCCCCCCGGCCCAGGACAATGAGCAGTTCTTC.

The chain couples TRBV6-5 to TRBJ2-5, with a possible D match to TRBD2 (6 bases). Trimming left V 5 bases short and J 9 bases short, with 16 bases between. CDR1 is MNHEY and CDR2 is SVGAGI in the germline V gene. There are 13 residues in the CDR3. The CDR3 region is CASSPARPGAQYF. The CDR3 DNA reads as TGTGCCAGCAGTCCCGCGCGGCCGGGGGCCCAGTACTTC.

This chain links TRBV5-1 with TRBJ2-5; 7 bases are a match to TRBD1. CDR1 and CDR2 (germline): SGHRS, YFSETQ. The ends lost 5 bases at V and 1 base at J; junction bases unmatched: 11. The CDR3 is 16 amino acids. Here the CDR3 DNA reads TGCGCCAGCAGGGGTGGTCGGGGACAGCGCCAAGAGACCCAGTACTTC. Translation gives CASRGGRGQRQETQYF. The variable domain in full, completed from reference TRBV5-1 and TRBJ2-5, reads KAGVTQTPRYLIKTRGQQVTLSCSPISGHRSVSWYQQTPGQGLQFLFEYFSETQRNKGNFPGRFSGRQFSNSRSEMNVSTLELGDSALYLCASRGGRGQRQETQYFGPGTRLLVL.

The chain combines TRBV7-3 with TRBJ2-2; a possible D gene is TRBD2 (6 bases). This CDR3 comprises 13 residues. Trimming took 4 bases from V and 9 from J, leaving 12 bases between them. Germline V gene lookup returns CDR1 SGHTA and CDR2 FQGTGA. The CDR3 here is CASSSTTSWELFF. The CDR3 DNA is TGTGCCAGCAGCTCAACGACTAGTTGGGAGCTGTTTTTT.

The rearrangement links TRBV4-1 to TRBJ2-2; D tentatively fits TRBD1 or TRBD2 (6 bases each). V was pared by 6 bases and J by 6 bases, with 14 bases between. There are 14 residues in the CDR3. Germline CDR1 reads MGHRA; CDR2 reads YSYEKL. The CDR3 loop reads CASRRQGGSGELFF. The CDR3 region has the DNA TGCGCCAGCAGGCGGCAAGGGGGGTCCGGGGAGCTGTTTTTT.

The chain is built from TRBV3-1 (or the pseudogene TRBV3-2) and TRBJ2-3; possibly TRBD2 for D (6 bases). Between the trimmed V and J ends, which lost 1 base and 0 bases, there was a span of 8 bases. The germline V gene has CDR1 LGHDT and CDR2 YNNKEL (reference sequence). CDR3 length equals 15 residues. This CDR3 reads CASSQGGVSTDTQYF. The CDR3 DNA sequence: TGTGCCAGCAGCCAAGGGGGGGTCAGCACAGATACGCAGTATTTT.

The chain uses TRBV6-2 or TRBV6-3 and TRBJ2-1; D unresolved. The V end lost 6 bases, the J end lost 9 bases, and 9 bases lay between the germline ends. The CDR3 spans 11 residues. CDR1 is MNHEY and CDR2 is SVGEGT in the germline V gene. The CDR3 loop is CASSPKREQFF. For the CDR3, the DNA is TGTGCCAGCAGCCCAAAGCGTGAGCAGTTCTTC.

This clone was counted a single time. The gene calls are TRBV4-3 and TRBJ2-2, with unresolved D. Germline CDR1 is LGHNA and CDR2 is YSLEER. V was shortened by 1 base and J by 4 bases, with 13 bases between the two germline ends. This CDR3 comprises 16 residues. CDR3 in amino acids: CASSQVQTLGTGELFF. In nucleotides, the CDR3 is TGCGCCAGCAGCCAAGTCCAGACCCTGGGCACCGGGGAGCTGTTTTTT.

This chain joins TRBV28 and TRBJ1-3; D remains unclear. In germline, CDR1 is MDHEN, CDR2 SYDVKM. Between the trimmed V and J ends, which lost 7 bases and 4 bases, there was a span of 5 bases. The CDR3 consists of 11 residues. The CDR3 DNA is TGTGCCAGCAATAAGGGAAACACCATATATTTT. It codes for CASNKGNTIYF.

The CDR3 DNA follows: TGTGCCAGCTCACTTACCGGACAGGACTCTGGAAACACCATATATTTT. Amino acids: CASSLTGQDSGNTIYF. This chain joins TRBV18 and TRBJ1-3; 7 bases are a match to TRBD1. The CDR3 runs 16 residues. V trimming: 4 bases; J trimming: 0 bases; junction bases outside the gene matches: 6. The germline V gene has CDR1 KGHSH and CDR2 LQKENI. Based on the CDR3 plus reference TRBV18 and TRBJ1-3, the full variable domain is NAGVMQNPRHLVRRRGQEARLRCSPMKGHSHVYWYRQLPEEGLKFMVYLQKENIIDESGMPKERFSAEFPKEGPSILRIQQVVRGDSAAYFCASSLTGQDSGNTIYFGEGSWLTVV.

The chain uses TRBV19 and TRBJ2-1; 8 bases are shared with TRBD1. The V and J ends lost 4 bases and 5 bases, in that order; junction bases with no gene match: 10. Germline V gene sequence: CDR1 LNHDA, CDR2 SQIVND (reference sequence). The CDR3 runs to 16 residues. The CDR3 coding sequence is TGTGCCAGTAGTACCCCCCGACGACAGGGGCACAATGAGCAGTTCTTC. This translates into CASSTPRRQGHNEQFF.

This chain connects TRBV28 to TRBJ1-2; perhaps TRBD1 as D (6 bases). Per germline, CDR1 MDHEN and CDR2 SYDVKM. CDR3 size: 17 residues. Deletions cut 1 base from V and 3 bases from J, with 18 bases between. Written as DNA, the CDR3 is TGTGCCAGCAGTTTATTCTCTAAGGGGGGCGGATACTATGGCTACACCTTC. It encodes CASSLFSKGGGYYGYTF.

The chain uses TRBV7-2 and TRBJ1-1; tentative D call: TRBD1 (5 bases). The CDR3 has 14 residues. CDR1 SGHTA and CDR2 FQGNSA come from the germline V gene. V lost 7 bases to trimming and J lost 5 bases, with 17 bases between them. The CDR3 loop reads CASTPRWGGTEAFF. The CDR3 DNA reads TGTGCCAGCACCCCTAGGTGGGGGGGGACTGAAGCTTTCTTT.

The rearrangement links TRBV28 to TRBJ2-3; D gene ambiguous. Looked up from germline, CDR1 is MDHEN and CDR2 is SYDVKM. This CDR3 contains 13 residues. With 6 bases removed from V and 2 bases from J, the gap between germline ends came to 9 bases. The CDR3 sequence: CASRDQNTDTQYF. Here the CDR3 DNA reads TGTGCCAGCAGGGATCAGAACACAGATACGCAGTATTTT. The full variable domain, with the rest looked up from reference TRBV28 and TRBJ2-3, is DVKVTQSSRYLVKRTGEKVFLECVQDMDHENMFWYRQDPGLGLRLIYFSYDVKMKEKGDIPEGYSVSREKKERFSLILESASTNQTSMYLCASRDQNTDTQYFGPGTRLTVL.

This rearrangement joins TRBV9 to TRBJ2-1, with 8 bases identical to TRBD1. This CDR3 is 16 amino acids long. V lost 1 base and J lost 10; bases outside the gene matches: 13. CDR1 is SGDLS, CDR2 YYNGEE, per germline. For the CDR3, the DNA is TGTGCCAGCAGCGTATCATCCAGGGGGCTAGTACGGGAGCAGTTCTTC. Encoded protein: CASSVSSRGLVREQFF.

The chain carries TRBV13 and TRBJ1-3; D unclear. Trimming removed 5 bases at V and 2 bases at J, with 13 bases between. The CDR3 contains 15 residues. Germline lookup yields CDR1 PRHDT and CDR2 FYEKMQ (reference sequence). The CDR3 here is CASSHFRPPGNTIYF. The CDR3 DNA reads TGTGCCAGCAGCCATTTCCGACCCCCTGGAAACACCATATATTTT.

The V call is TRBV2, the J call TRBJ2-7; D gene unclear. The CDR3 contains 12 residues. Trimming cost V 8 bases and J 1 base, with 9 bases left between them. Germline lookup yields CDR1 SNHLY and CDR2 FYNNEI. For the CDR3, the DNA is TGTGCCAGCCACAGTGATTCCTACGAGCAGTACTTC. It specifies CASHSDSYEQYF.

In this sample, this clone turned up once. J is TRBJ2-1 and V is TRBV7-7; the D call may be TRBD1 or TRBD2 (6 bases each). Germline lookup yields CDR1 SSHAT and CDR2 FNYEAQ (reference sequence). The CDR3 runs 12 residues. CDR3 sequence: CASGQTHNEQFF. The CDR3 DNA sequence: TGTGCTAGCGGACAGACTCACAATGAGCAGTTCTTC.

The chain carries TRBV2 and TRBJ1-4; unclear D gene. CDR3 length: 12 residues. The germline gives CDR1 SNHLY, CDR2 FYNNEI. V shed 3 bases and J shed 6 bases, with 5 bases lying between them. CDR3 coding DNA: TGTGCCAGCAGTGAGCGTGATGAAAAACTGTTTTTT. This gives the protein CASSERDEKLFF. Looking up the rest from reference TRBV2 and TRBJ1-4 gives the full variable domain: EPEVTQTPSHQVTQMGQEVILRCVPISNHLYFYWYRQILGQKVEFLVSFYNNEISEKSEIFDDQFSVERPDGSNFTLKIRSTKLEDSAMYFCASSERDEKLFFGSGTQLSVL.

A few counts support this clone. The rearrangement joins TRBV6-4 to TRBJ2-1; D gene uncertain. Trimming removed 0 bases from V and 4 bases from J, with 10 bases in between. This CDR3 comprises 15 residues. The germline CDR1 and CDR2 sequences are MRHNA and SNTAGT. CDR3 loop: CASSDSSGAYNEQFF. CDR3 nucleotide sequence: TGTGCCAGCAGTGACTCAAGTGGCGCTTACAATGAGCAGTTCTTC.

The chain has TRBV2 and TRBJ1-1; 10 nucleotides align to TRBD1. This CDR3 is 14 amino acids long. V was clipped by 9 bases and J by 5 bases; unmatched bases: 9. Germline V lookup: CDR1 SNHLY, CDR2 FYNNEI. The CDR3 DNA reads TGTGCCAGTGACTTCGGGACAGGGGAAACTGAAGCTTTCTTT. This encodes CASDFGTGETEAFF.